Listed here are 5 T cell receptor beta chains from one sample, sequenced in a study of vaccination effects on CD4 cells after COVID-19 (dated by TCRdb to 2021 to 2024). The method was the immunoSEQ multiplex PCR assay. Imported from immuneACCESS, the table was reduced by TCRdb to in-frame sequences with V and J called. These copies leave out some clones; in studies compared against another copy, an unresolved V gene accounts for under half, and the cause of the remainder is not known. The sample records about 14,000 clones, around 82% of which are singletons. The ten biggest clones cover less than 20% of the sample. In the ViraFEST assay, PBMC were stimulated with viral peptide pools, and TCR sequencing was then used to find antigen-specific CD4+ T cell clonotypes based on their expansion. After around 11 days of culture, CD4+ T cells were isolated with the EasySep CD4+ T cell isolation kit. Convalescent patients had PCR-confirmed SARS-CoV-2 infection between March and December 2020, before Alpha, Beta and Delta variants emerged in the United States. Participants received two doses of either the BNT162b2 or the mRNA-1273 mRNA SARS-CoV-2 vaccine.

No antigen has been assigned to these receptors. The source was CD4+ T cells from PBMCs cultured with SARS-CoV-2 spike peptides, collected after COVID-19 vaccination. Sample cell subset or site, as interpreted from the label and publication: SARS-CoV-2 spike overlapping peptide pool stimulation. The source is a human donor who had a prior SARS-CoV-2 infection.

The chain uses TRBV19 and TRBJ2-1; 11 nucleotides line up with TRBD2. V lost 3 bases to trimming and J lost 4 bases; unmatched junction nucleotides: 11. Germline lookup yields CDR1 LNHDA and CDR2 SQIVND (reference sequence). This CDR3 contains 18 residues. The CDR3 DNA reads as TGTGCCAGTAGTATTCGCCTAGCGGGAGGTTATCCATACAATGAGCAGTTCTTC. As protein: CASSIRLAGGYPYNEQFF.

V usage is TRBV6-5 and J usage is TRBJ1-2; TRBD1 aligns across 7 bases. V trimming: 11 bases; J trimming: 5 bases; junction bases outside the gene matches: 17. The CDR3 is 15 residues long. Germline loops: CDR1 MNHEY, CDR2 SVGAGI. The DNA of the CDR3 is TGTGCCCGCCCTCACTGGACAGGTAACAAATATGGCTACACCTTC. Amino acid sequence: CARPHWTGNKYGYTF.

The gene calls are TRBV2 and TRBJ1-2, with 8 positions matching TRBD1. CDR3 size: 13 residues. Trimming removed 6 bases from V and 8 bases from J; junction bases left unmatched: 8. CDR1 is SNHLY, CDR2 FYNNEI, per germline. The CDR3 DNA sequence: TGTGCCAGCAGAGGACAGGGAGTAGGGGGCTACACCTTC. Translation gives CASRGQGVGGYTF. Variable domain in full (rest from reference TRBV2 and TRBJ1-2): EPEVTQTPSHQVTQMGQEVILRCVPISNHLYFYWYRQILGQKVEFLVSFYNNEISEKSEIFDDQFSVERPDGSNFTLKIRSTKLEDSAMYFCASRGQGVGGYTFGSGTRLTVV.

This clone was picked up a small number of times. J is TRBJ2-2 and V is TRBV4-3; 8 bases match TRBD2. CDR1 LGHNA and CDR2 YSLEER come from the germline V gene. The CDR3 contains 18 residues. V shed 0 bases and J 2 bases; nucleotides not matched to a gene: 8. CDR3 in amino acids: CASSQERLAILNTGELFF. CDR3 coding DNA: TGCGCCAGCAGCCAAGAGCGACTAGCGATTTTAAACACCGGGGAGCTGTTTTTT.

The chain couples TRBV5-6 to TRBJ2-2; maybe TRBD1 (5 bases). The CDR3 has 16 residues. Trimming shortened V by 4 bases and J by 1 base, and 14 bases separated the two germline ends. CDR1 SGHDT and CDR2 YYEEEE come from the germline V gene. DNA for the CDR3: TGTGCCAGCAGCATCCAGACAGCGCTGAACACCGGGGAGCTGTTTTTT. The encoded protein is CASSIQTALNTGELFF.